The clone carrying this TCR beta chain was seen once. Antigen specificity is unknown. CDR1 is SGHRS and CDR2 is YFSETQ in the germline V gene. The CDR3 covers 14 residues. The ends were cut back, 5 bases at V and 3 bases at J, with 15 bases in the middle. A J-beta primer mix and a sample-barcoded 5' primer were used in a second PCR of roughly 6 to 11 cycles. TCRdb reanalysed the 5' RACE reads using MiXCR and keeps one entry per CDR3 protein. The table has roughly 800,000 distinct CDR3 sequences, nearly 60% seen once. The data were taken from a study of blood T cells in healthy people across ages. Study findings and constraints: Getting older went along with TCR beta diversity per million T cells dropping roughly linearly.

Sequenced sample: blood. The source is a man in his thirties or forties in good health. This sequence joins TRBV5-1 and TRBJ2-7; D is uncertain. In DNA, the CDR3 is TGCGCCAGCAGTTTAGACGGAACTTACTACGAGCAGTACTTC. It codes for CASSLDGTYYEQYF. The whole variable domain, remainder taken from reference TRBV5-1 and TRBJ2-7, is KAGVTQTPRYLIKTRGQQVTLSCSPISGHRSVSWYQQTPGQGLQFLFEYFSETQRNKGNFPGRFSGRQFSNSRSEMNVSTLELGDSALYLCASSLDGTYYEQYFGPGTRLTVT.